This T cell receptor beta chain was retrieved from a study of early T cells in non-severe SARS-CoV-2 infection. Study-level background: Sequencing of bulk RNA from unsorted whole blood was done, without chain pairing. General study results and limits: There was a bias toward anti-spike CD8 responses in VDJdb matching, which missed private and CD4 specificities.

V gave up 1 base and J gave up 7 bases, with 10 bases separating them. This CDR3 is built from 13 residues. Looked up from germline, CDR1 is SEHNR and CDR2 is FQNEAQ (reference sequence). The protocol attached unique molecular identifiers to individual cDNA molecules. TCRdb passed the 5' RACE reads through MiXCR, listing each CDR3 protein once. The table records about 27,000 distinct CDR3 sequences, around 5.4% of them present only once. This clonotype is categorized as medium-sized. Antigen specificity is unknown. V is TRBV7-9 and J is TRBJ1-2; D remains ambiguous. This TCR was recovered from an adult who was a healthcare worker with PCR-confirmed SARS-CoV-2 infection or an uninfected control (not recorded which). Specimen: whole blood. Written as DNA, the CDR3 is TGTGCCAGCAGCTTAGGTGAGGGCCTTGGCTACACCTTC. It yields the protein CASSLGEGLGYTF.